This T cell receptor beta chain was found in a study of T cells in Graves' hyperthyroidism and ophthalmopathy. It was RNA transcripts that yielded the amplified TCR beta CDR3 regions. In the first-round RT-PCR of the TCR CDR3, the HTBI primer set was used. TCRdb called the multiplex PCR reads again in MiXCR, with one record for every CDR3 protein. The sample records about 640,000 distinct CDR3 sequences, less than 25% being singletons. A patient was excluded if there was uncontrolled infection, other autoimmune disease, pregnancy or lactation. Regarding the study as a whole: Model predictions of ophthalmopathy came a median approximately 6.8 months before onset.

A word on this clonotype: What it recognizes is unknown. A junction boundary mismatches the germline segment, possibly from a read error.

The TCR was taken from a man between 25 and 39 years old with Graves' ophthalmopathy. Sequenced input: blood.

Written as DNA, the CDR3 is TGTGCTAGCAGCTTAACCCGAGCGGGAGGGCGTACCGGGGAGCTGTTTTTT. It encodes CASSLTRAGGRTGELFF. The chain couples TRBV7-7 to TRBJ2-2; 10 nucleotides align to TRBD2. The CDR3 extends over 17 amino acids. Germline V lookup: CDR1 SSHAT, CDR2 FNYEAQ (reference sequence).